The 23 T cell receptor beta chains below come from one sample, sequenced in a study of human thymus T cells (dated by TCRdb to the early 2020s). Library preparation was by the immunoSEQ multiplex PCR assay. Drawn from immuneACCESS, this table holds only the in-frame rearrangements with V and J called that TCRdb kept. Clones are partly lost; checked studies trace under half to an unresolved V gene and leave the rest unexplained. This sample is represented by tens of thousands of clones; approximately 93% of them were singletons. Roughly 0.12% of the sample is held by the ten biggest clonotypes. The sample consisted of blood. The receptor source for this set is a boy in the first two years of life with a congenital heart defect but otherwise immunologically healthy.

The chain recombines TRBV11-2 with TRBJ1-2; D might be TRBD1 (5 bases). Germline V lookup: CDR1 SGHAT, CDR2 FQNNGV. V was cut by 4 bases and J by 4 bases, with 10 bases left in between. CDR3 length equals 13 residues. CDR3 bases: TGTGCCAGCAGCTGGGACTCTCTCTATGGCTACACCTTC. Amino acid sequence: CASSWDSLYGYTF.

This chain joins TRBV20-1 and TRBJ2-3; D remains ambiguous. The CDR3 covers 11 residues. Germline V lookup: CDR1 DFQATT, CDR2 SNEGSKA (reference sequence). The V end was cut by 3 bases, the J end by 4 bases, with 5 bases between. CDR3 nucleotide sequence: TGCAGTGCTAGCCCTGCAGATACGCAGTATTTT. Translation: CSASPADTQYF.

The chain links TRBV27 to TRBJ2-1; 11 bases are shared with TRBD2. Trimming at V came to 1 base and at J to 2 bases, leaving 4 bases not matched to a gene. The germline V gene encodes CDR1 MNHEY and CDR2 SMNVEV (reference sequence). CDR3 length: 17 residues. CDR3 sequence: CASSLLTSGGAYNEQFF. Here the CDR3 DNA reads TGTGCCAGCAGTTTATTAACTAGCGGGGGAGCCTACAATGAGCAGTTCTTC.

The J gene is TRBJ2-5, the V gene TRBV28, with D possibly being TRBD1 (5 bases). There are 14 residues in the CDR3. Trimming took 6 bases from V and 4 from J, leaving 15 bases between them. Germline values: CDR1 MDHEN, CDR2 SYDVKM. CDR3 DNA: TGTGCCAGCAGCCGCCAGGGAAGGCGAGAGACCCAGTACTTC. Its protein product is CASSRQGRRETQYF.

Worth noting for this clone: Sequence at one end of the junction differs from germline and may be a read error. The gene calls are TRBV5-6 and TRBJ1-2; the D gene is possibly TRBD1 (5 bases). The length of the CDR3 is 13 residues. Per germline, CDR1 SGHDT and CDR2 YYEEEE. CDR3 in DNA: TGTGTCAGCAGCTTTCAGGGCCTCTATGGCTACACCTTC. The encoded protein is CVSSFQGLYGYTF.

The V gene is TRBV7-9, the J gene TRBJ1-4, with 7 bases that match TRBD1. Germline trimming cut 1 base from V and 8 bases from J; bases unmatched to any gene: 7. CDR3 length equals 15 residues. In germline, CDR1 is SEHNR, CDR2 FQNEAQ (reference sequence). CDR3 nucleotides: TGTGCCAGCAGCTTAGGCGACAGGGTTGAAGAAAAACTGTTTTTT. Its protein is CASSLGDRVEEKLFF. Supplemented by reference TRBV7-9 and TRBJ1-4, the full variable domain reads DTGVSQNPRHKITKRGQNVTFRCDPISEHNRLYWYRQTLGQGPEFLTYFQNEAQLEKSRLLSDRFSAERPKGSFSTLEIQRTEQGDSAMYLCASSLGDRVEEKLFFGSGTQLSVL.

V and J are TRBV5-6 and TRBJ1-4, with D possibly matching TRBD1 (5 bases). Trimming took off 2 bases at V and 3 bases at J, with 11 bases between the two ends. The CDR3 runs 15 residues. Germline V gives CDR1 SGHDT, CDR2 YYEEEE. CDR3 DNA sequence: TGTGCCAGCAGCTTTTCGAAAGGGGCTAATGAAAAACTGTTTTTT. This sequence encodes CASSFSKGANEKLFF.

This chain links TRBV5-1 with TRBJ2-5; perhaps TRBD2 as D (6 bases). The CDR3 covers 13 residues. CDR1 SGHRS and CDR2 YFSETQ come from the germline V gene. V gave up 5 bases and J gave up 4 bases, with 12 bases separating them. The CDR3 DNA is TGCGCCAGCAGTGTGGGGGGTGGAGAGACCCAGTACTTC. Protein: CASSVGGGETQYF.

The V and J genes are TRBV4-2 and TRBJ1-2; 7 nucleotides agree with TRBD1. V was clipped by 4 bases and J by 7 bases; unmatched bases: 0. The CDR3 sequence is 11 residues long. Germline CDR1 reads LGHNA; CDR2 reads YNFKEQ. The CDR3 DNA reads as TGTGCCAGCAGCCGACAGGGTGGCTACACCTTC. As protein: CASSRQGGYTF.

This clone appeared a few times. The chain has TRBV6-6 and TRBJ2-7, with 7 bases lining up with TRBD2. Per germline, CDR1 MNHNY and CDR2 SVGAGI (reference sequence). V shed 6 bases and J 3 bases; nucleotides not matched to a gene: 2. The CDR3 length is 12 residues. This CDR3 is CASSSGNYEQYF. The CDR3 DNA is TGTGCCAGCAGCAGCGGGAACTACGAGCAGTACTTC.

The J gene is TRBJ2-2, the V gene TRBV9, with TRBD2 as a possible D gene (6 bases). Trimming pared 0 bases from V and 10 bases from J, leaving 16 bases between. The CDR3 spans 15 residues. CDR1 and CDR2 (germline): SGDLS, YYNGEE. CDR3 coding DNA: TGTGCCAGCAGCGTAGAGGGGAAGGGGACTCAGGAGCTGTTTTTT. It codes for CASSVEGKGTQELFF.

This sequence joins TRBV5-8 and TRBJ1-6; tentative D call: TRBD1 (6 bases). Per the germline V gene, CDR1 is SGHTS and CDR2 is YDEGEE. With 4 bases removed from V and 7 bases from J, the gap between germline ends came to 12 bases. The CDR3 consists of 14 residues. The CDR3 loop is CASSHYTGNSPLHF. CDR3 in DNA: TGTGCCAGCAGCCATTATACAGGGAATTCACCCCTCCACTTT.

This clone is a singleton in its sample. This chain joins TRBV19 and TRBJ1-4; 7 positions match TRBD1. Trimming cost V 6 bases and J 7 bases; bases outside gene matches: 8. CDR1 is LNHDA, CDR2 SQIVND, per germline (reference sequence). This CDR3 is built from 14 residues. In DNA, the CDR3 is TGTGCCAGTAGCCTGACAGGGATAAGTGAAAAACTGTTTTTT. It translates to CASSLTGISEKLFF.

The chain recombines TRBV28 with TRBJ1-6; D is perhaps TRBD1 (6 bases). The CDR3 runs 18 residues. Germline V CDR1 and CDR2: MDHEN, SYDVKM. Trimming took 4 bases from V and 7 from J, leaving 23 bases between them. The DNA of the CDR3 is TGTGCCAGCAGTTCCCCGGGAACAGGGTATCCAGGCAATTCACCCCTCCACTTT. Protein sequence: CASSSPGTGYPGNSPLHF.

V and J are TRBV7-6 and TRBJ1-3, with 10 bases fitting TRBD1. Germline CDR1 and CDR2: SGHVS and FNYEAQ. The V and J ends lost 1 base and 2 bases, in that order; junction bases with no gene match: 8. This CDR3 has 18 residues. The CDR3 loop is CASSLDLPGTGAGNTIYF. CDR3 in DNA: TGTGCCAGCAGCTTAGATCTGCCAGGGACAGGGGCTGGAAACACCATATATTTT. Together with reference TRBV7-6 and TRBJ1-3, the CDR3 gives the full variable domain: GAGVSQSPRYKVTKRGQDVALRCDPISGHVSLYWYRQALGQGPEFLTYFNYEAQQDKSGLPNDRFSAERPEGSISTLTIQRTEQRDSAMYRCASSLDLPGTGAGNTIYFGEGSWLTVV.

The chain combines TRBV29-1 with TRBJ2-3; possible D gene TRBD2, 5 bases. From germline, CDR1 is SQVTM and CDR2 ANQGSEA. V lost 4 bases and J 1 base, leaving 15 bases between the germline ends. The CDR3 length is 15 residues. CDR3 residues: CSVALIASGTDTQYF. The CDR3 DNA reads TGCAGCGTTGCTTTAATAGCGTCGGGCACAGATACGCAGTATTTT.

The rearrangement joins TRBV29-1 to TRBJ2-7, with 7 bases lining up with TRBD2. Germline values: CDR1 SQVTM, CDR2 ANQGSEA. The CDR3 consists of 13 residues. V lost 6 bases, J lost 4 bases, and 9 bases stayed unmatched. CDR3 region: CSVRGSGWYEQYF. The CDR3 DNA follows: TGCAGCGTGCGGGGTAGCGGGTGGTACGAGCAGTACTTC.

This clone was seen just once. The J gene is TRBJ2-2, the V gene TRBV28; D unresolved. Germline V gene data show CDR1 as MDHEN and CDR2 as SYDVKM. The CDR3 spans 15 residues. V lost 3 bases and J lost 6, with 14 bases in between. CDR3 nucleotides: TGTGCCAGCAGTTTCCCCCGGTCTAACGCCGGGGAGCTGTTTTTT. Protein: CASSFPRSNAGELFF.

V gene TRBV27 combines with J gene TRBJ2-7; 12 nucleotides match TRBD2. Trimming removed 5 bases from V and 0 bases from J; junction bases left unmatched: 2. There are 15 residues in the CDR3. Germline V gene lookup returns CDR1 MNHEY and CDR2 SMNVEV (reference sequence). In nucleotides, the CDR3 is TGTGCCAGCAGTATACTAGCGGGGGGCTCCTACGAGCAGTACTTC. As protein: CASSILAGGSYEQYF.

This clone was seen a handful of times. V is TRBV5-1 and J is TRBJ1-5; perhaps TRBD1 as D (6 bases). Between the trimmed V and J ends, which lost 1 base and 4 bases, there was a span of 9 bases. This CDR3 region has 14 residues. In germline, CDR1 is SGHRS, CDR2 YFSETQ. The DNA of the CDR3 is TGCGCCAGCAGCTTGACAGGGCTGAATCAGCCCCAGCATTTT. Translated: CASSLTGLNQPQHF.

V gene TRBV6-5 combines with J gene TRBJ2-7; TRBD1 might be the D (6 bases). Per germline, CDR1 MNHEY and CDR2 SVGAGI. The CDR3 loop spans 16 amino acids. V shed 0 bases and J shed 0 bases, with 12 bases lying between them. The CDR3 spells CASSYSGGDSSYEQYF. In DNA form, the CDR3 reads TGTGCCAGCAGTTACTCAGGGGGAGACAGCTCCTACGAGCAGTACTTC.

The chain joins TRBV4-3 to TRBJ2-7; possible D gene TRBD1, 6 bases. The germline V gene encodes CDR1 LGHNA and CDR2 YSLEER. This CDR3 spans 15 amino acids. V lost 3 bases and J lost 3, with 15 bases in between. The CDR3: CASSHATGLNYEQYF. In nucleotides, the CDR3 is TGCGCCAGCAGCCATGCCACAGGGCTTAACTACGAGCAGTACTTC.

This chain uses TRBV9 with TRBJ2-5, with D tentatively TRBD1 (5 bases). The ends were cut back, 0 bases at V and 2 bases at J, with 11 bases in the middle. Germline values: CDR1 SGDLS, CDR2 YYNGEE. This CDR3 is 15 amino acids long. The CDR3 DNA follows: TGTGCCAGCAGCGTAGCAGGGCTTGGTCAAGAGACCCAGTACTTC. This gives the protein CASSVAGLGQETQYF.